A selection of T cell receptor beta chains follows, all from one sample in a study of blood T cell repertoires in COVID-19. Profiling relied on immunoSEQ multiplex PCR, and the TCRdb table lists in-frame clones only, not all of them. The sample contains hundreds of thousands of clones, just under 85% of which appear only once. Specimen: peripheral blood. Receptors were obtained from an older man with acute or convalescent COVID-19. Both conserved end residues are part of each CDR3. The D gene is left open where the match is weak. Clone size is stated in some rows and not others, as once, few, many or a class when expanded.

>TRBJ2-7|.|TRBV5-1|TRBD2
CASSLRLAGGYEQYF
TGCGCCAGCAGCCTAAGACTAGCGGGAGGTTATGAGCAGTACTTC
>TRBJ1-2|few|TRBV18|.
CASSPGGNYGYTF
TGTGCCAGCTCACCAGGGGGGAACTATGGCTACACCTTC
>TRBJ1-1|.|TRBV3-1/TRBV3-2|.
CASSPHGVRDTEAFF
TGTGCCAGCAGCCCCCATGGAGTGAGGGACACTGAAGCTTTCTTT
>TRBJ1-2|.|TRBV28|.
CASSYPARTQTRYTF
TGTGCCAGCAGTTACCCGGCCCGGACTCAGACCCGCTACACCTTC
>TRBJ1-2|once|TRBV30|.
CAQSMSYGYTF
TGTGCCCAATCTATGAGCTATGGCTACACCTTC
>TRBJ2-7|.|TRBV3-1/TRBV3-2|.
CASSSFGEAYF
TGTGCCAGCAGCTCCTTTGGAGAGGCGTACTTC
>TRBJ1-5|once|TRBV2|.
CASKEYYSNQPQHF
TGTGCCAGCAAAGAGTACTATAGCAATCAGCCCCAGCATTTT
>TRBJ2-5|.|TRBV7-2|TRBD2
CASSLGTRGETQYF
TGTGCCAGCAGCCTCGGGACTAGAGGCGAGACCCAGTACTTC
>TRBJ1-1|.|TRBV19|TRBD1
CASSITGGRTEAFF
TGTGCCAGTAGTATCACAGGGGGTAGGACTGAAGCTTTCTTT
>TRBJ1-5|few|TRBV30|.
CAWSALGRYNQPQHF
TGTGCCTGGAGTGCCTTGGGCCGGTACAATCAGCCCCAGCATTTT
>TRBJ1-5|once|TRBV12-5|.
CASGLVVQGRGQPQHF
TGTGCTAGTGGTTTGGTAGTACAGGGCCGCGGACAGCCCCAGCATTTT
>TRBJ1-1|.|TRBV3-1/TRBV3-2|.
CASSQTAGRTEAFF
TGTGCCAGCAGCCAAACTGCAGGGCGGACTGAAGCTTTCTTT
>TRBJ2-4|.|TRBV27|TRBD2
CASSLGVAGGPLVF
TGTGCCAGCAGTTTAGGGGTAGCGGGGGGTCCCCTCGTCTTC
>TRBJ2-7|.|TRBV10-3|.
CAISESKGGSYEQYF
TGTGCCATCAGTGAGTCAAAGGGGGGGTCCTACGAGCAGTACTTC
>TRBJ1-2|.|TRBV9|.
CASSARERQNYGYTF
TGTGCCAGCAGCGCCCGTGAAAGACAGAACTATGGCTACACCTTC
>TRBJ1-3|.|TRBV11-2|.
CASSLGYISGNTIYF
TGTGCCAGCAGCTTAGGTTACATCTCTGGAAACACCATATATTTT
>TRBJ2-1|.|TRBV11-2|.
CASSALSSYNEQFF
TGTGCCAGCAGCGCCCTCAGCTCCTACAATGAGCAGTTCTTC
>TRBJ2-6|few|TRBV18|TRBD1
CASSPQGAGGANVLTF
TGTGCCAGCTCACCACAGGGGGCGGGCGGGGCCAACGTCCTGACTTTC
>TRBJ2-1|.|TRBV19|.
CASSIELAGPSSEQFF
TGTGCCAGTAGTATAGAACTCGCGGGGCCGTCTAGTGAGCAGTTCTTC
>TRBJ2-3|.|TRBV5-1|TRBD2
CASSSVPLAGGRDTQYF
TGCGCCAGCAGCTCCGTACCGTTAGCGGGGGGCCGAGATACGCAGTATTTT
>TRBJ2-3|.|TRBV27|.
CASSLGDKLTDTQYF
TGTGCCAGCAGTTTAGGGGACAAGCTCACAGATACGCAGTATTTT
>TRBJ2-2|once|TRBV5-5|TRBD1
CASSGDRATGELFF
TGTGCCAGCAGCGGGGACAGGGCCACCGGGGAGCTGTTTTTT
>TRBJ1-2|.|TRBV30|.
CAWTQGRHGYTF
TGTGCCTGGACGCAGGGTAGGCATGGCTACACCTTC
>TRBJ2-1|once|TRBV9|.
CASSVGSGLLYNEQFF
TGTGCCAGCAGCGTGGGGTCGGGACTCCTATACAATGAGCAGTTCTTC
>TRBJ1-2|.|TRBV29-1|.
CSVEGARSGYTF
TGCAGCGTTGAGGGGGCTCGGTCGGGCTACACCTTC
>TRBJ1-3|.|TRBV2|.
CASHTGINSGNTIYF
TGTGCCAGCCATACAGGGATAAACTCTGGAAACACCATATATTTT